Listed here are 10 T cell receptor beta chains from one sample, sequenced in a study of cytomegalovirus exposure and HLA in healthy donors (dated by TCRdb to about 2017). The library was prepared using the immunoSEQ multiplex PCR assay. The multiplex PCR relied on a mix of 60 forward primers for TCR Vbeta segments and 13 reverse primers for TCR Jbeta segments. TCRdb re-hosts the immuneACCESS table, in-frame sequences only. Its copies lack some clones; in the studies checked, an unresolved V gene accounts for under half of them, and the cause for the rest is not known. The sample profile shows 150,000 or so clones; about 73% of them were found once. Jointly, the top ten make up about 3% of the sample. Sequenced input: PBMCs. These TCRs come from a middle-aged man in good health and CMV-seropositive.

The genes are TRBV30 and TRBJ2-1; 10 bases line up with TRBD1. With 3 bases clipped from V and 4 bases from J, the junction kept 0 bases outside the gene matches. The CDR3 runs 13 residues. The germline V gene encodes CDR1 GTSNPN and CDR2 SVGIG (reference sequence). CDR3 DNA sequence: TGTGCCTGGAGGGGACAGGGGTACAATGAGCAGTTCTTC. It codes for CAWRGQGYNEQFF.

This chain joins TRBV21-1 and TRBJ2-4; the tabulated D call, TRBD2, remains unverified against the DNA. TRBV21-1 is deemed a pseudogene. The CDR3 loop spans 14 amino acids. As DNA, the CDR3 is TGTGCCAGCGGCCCGGGGAGAGCCAAAAACATTCAGTACTTC. Its protein is CASGPGRAKNIQYF.

The V gene is TRBV20-1, the J gene TRBJ1-6; tentatively, D is TRBD1 (6 bases). Per germline, CDR1 DFQATT and CDR2 SNEGSKA (reference sequence). Deletions cut 8 bases from V and 6 bases from J, with 8 bases between. The CDR3 length is 11 residues. The CDR3, as DNA: TGCAGTAGAGGGGGTAATTCACCCCTCCACTTT. Its protein product is CSRGGNSPLHF.

V and J are TRBV6-5 and TRBJ1-2; 9 bases agree with TRBD1. Germline V gene lookup returns CDR1 MNHEY and CDR2 SVGAGI. V dropped 0 bases and J dropped 2; count of bases not matched to a gene: 4. The CDR3 consists of 16 residues. The CDR3 region is CASSYSSTGGNYGYTF. CDR3 sequence (DNA): TGTGCCAGCAGTTACTCTTCGACAGGGGGAAACTATGGCTACACCTTC.

The chain recombines TRBV2 with TRBJ2-3, with TRBD2 identical over 10 bases. Trimming cost V 10 bases and J 6 bases; bases outside gene matches: 19. This CDR3 has 17 amino acids. Germline lookup yields CDR1 SNHLY and CDR2 FYNNEI. The CDR3 coding sequence is TGTGCCAATCCGGTGGGAGGTGCTAGCGGGAGTTCGGATACGCAGTATTTT. Protein product: CANPVGGASGSSDTQYF.

The rearrangement uses TRBV6-5 and TRBJ2-2; 7 nucleotides line up with TRBD1. V shed 6 bases, J shed 4 bases, and the junction held 5 bases outside the gene matches. The CDR3 consists of 14 residues. Germline assignment: CDR1 MNHEY and CDR2 SVGAGI. For the CDR3, the DNA is TGTGCCAGCAGCTCGGGACAGTTCACCGGGGAGCTGTTTTTT. This gives the protein CASSSGQFTGELFF.

CDR3: CASSFRRVQETQYF. CDR3 in DNA: TGTGCCAGCAGCTTCCGACGGGTACAAGAGACCCAGTACTTC. This chain joins TRBV7-2 and TRBJ2-5; D is uncertain. Looked up from germline, CDR1 is SGHTA and CDR2 is FQGNSA. V lost 3 bases, J lost 2 bases, and 10 bases lay in between. This CDR3 is built from 14 residues.

The chain carries TRBV19 and TRBJ2-2; possibly TRBD1 for D (6 bases). This CDR3 contains 13 residues. Germline CDR1 is LNHDA and CDR2 is SQIVND (reference sequence). V was clipped by 1 base and J by 8 bases, with 8 bases between them. Written as DNA, the CDR3 is TGTGCCAGTAGTATAGCAGGGGTTGGGGAGCTGTTTTTT. This translates into CASSIAGVGELFF.

V usage is TRBV29-1 and J usage is TRBJ2-1; 15 bases fit TRBD2. The J segment lost 7 bases and the V segment lost 6 bases, leaving 4 bases of the junction unmatched. The CDR3 loop spans 14 amino acids. Germline V gene data show CDR1 as SQVTM and CDR2 as ANQGSEA. CDR3 DNA sequence: TGCAGCGTGGGTGGGACTAGCGGGAGGAATGAGCAGTTCTTC. Translation gives CSVGGTSGRNEQFF.

The rearrangement links TRBV18 to TRBJ2-7, with a possible D match to TRBD2 (7 bases). The germline CDR1 and CDR2 sequences are KGHSH and LQKENI. V lost 6 bases to trimming and J lost 0 bases, with 12 bases between them. The CDR3 has 14 residues. CDR3 region: CASSIGGVSYEQYF. In DNA form, the CDR3 reads TGTGCCAGCTCCATAGGGGGGGTCTCCTACGAGCAGTACTTC.